These 8 T cell receptor beta chains originate from one sample sequenced in a study of blood T cell repertoires in COVID-19. Here immunoSEQ multiplex PCR was the method, and the copy in TCRdb shows in-frame clones only, minus some. The profile shows over 350,000 clones, about 86% of them singletons. Sequenced: PBMCs or T cells enriched from blood (not recorded which). These receptors were collected from a woman aged 45-65 years who had recovered from COVID-19.

This rearrangement joins TRBV29-1 to TRBJ2-5, with a weak D call TRBD1 (5 bases). CDR3 length: 14 amino acids. Trimming took 0 bases from V and 4 from J, leaving 12 bases between them. CDR1 SQVTM and CDR2 ANQGSEA come from the germline V gene. The CDR3 DNA sequence: TGCAGCGTTGAAGAGGCAGGGATGGGAGAGACCCAGTACTTC. Protein sequence: CSVEEAGMGETQYF.

This chain connects TRBV18 to TRBJ1-3; 7 bases match TRBD1. The trim removed 3 bases at V and 2 bases at J, leaving 4 bases unmatched. The CDR3 extends over 15 amino acids. The germline V gene encodes CDR1 KGHSH and CDR2 LQKENI. CDR3 region: CASSPMRGPGNTIYF. In nucleotides, the CDR3 is TGTGCCAGCTCACCTATGAGGGGGCCTGGAAACACCATATATTTT. The whole variable domain, remainder taken from reference TRBV18 and TRBJ1-3, is NAGVMQNPRHLVRRRGQEARLRCSPMKGHSHVYWYRQLPEEGLKFMVYLQKENIIDESGMPKERFSAEFPKEGPSILRIQQVVRGDSAAYFCASSPMRGPGNTIYFGEGSWLTVV.

This clone was observed a single time. This sequence joins TRBV23-1 and TRBJ2-7, with D possibly matching TRBD1 (6 bases). TRBV23-1 is noted as an ORF with a role that remains uncertain. This CDR3 is 14 amino acids long. V shed 7 bases and J shed 2 bases, with 15 bases lying between them. The CDR3 reads CASKYWTATYEQYF. The CDR3 region has the DNA TGCGCCAGCAAATATTGGACAGCAACCTACGAGCAGTACTTC.

The genes are TRBV9 and TRBJ1-3; a possible D gene is TRBD1 (5 bases). V was shortened by 4 bases and J by 4 bases, with 15 bases between the two germline ends. Germline V gene lookup returns CDR1 SGDLS and CDR2 YYNGEE. This CDR3 spans 15 amino acids. CDR3 coding DNA: TGTGCCAGCAGCCCCCAGGGAGGGAAGGGAAACACCATATATTTT. Its protein is CASSPQGGKGNTIYF.

A few counts support this clone. V is TRBV11-2 and J is TRBJ2-1, with 8 bases lining up with TRBD2. Germline V gives CDR1 SGHAT, CDR2 FQNNGV. V shed 5 bases, J shed 1 base, and the junction held 13 bases outside the gene matches. This CDR3 contains 18 residues. DNA of the CDR3: TGTGCCAGCAGCGCACCCCGGGGGAGCGGGGGTTCCTACAATGAGCAGTTCTTC. This encodes CASSAPRGSGGSYNEQFF.

V gene TRBV3-1 (or the pseudogene TRBV3-2) combines with J gene TRBJ2-3, with D tentatively TRBD1 (5 bases). CDR3 length equals 18 residues. Germline lookup yields CDR1 LGHDT and CDR2 YNNKEL (reference sequence). Trimming cost V 0 bases and J 2 bases, with 18 bases left between them. CDR3: CASSQDAPAGFITDTQYF. CDR3 DNA sequence: TGTGCCAGCAGCCAAGATGCGCCGGCAGGGTTTATCACAGATACGCAGTATTTT.

The chain couples TRBV18 to TRBJ1-6; 8 bases are a match to TRBD1. Per the germline V gene, CDR1 is KGHSH and CDR2 is LQKENI. The J segment lost 10 bases and the V segment lost 2 bases, leaving 10 bases of the junction unmatched. There are 16 residues in the CDR3. The CDR3 reads CASSPDAGGRGSPLHF. The DNA of the CDR3 is TGTGCCAGCTCACCAGACGCAGGGGGCAGGGGATCACCCCTCCACTTT. Supplemented by reference TRBV18 and TRBJ1-6, the full variable domain reads NAGVMQNPRHLVRRRGQEARLRCSPMKGHSHVYWYRQLPEEGLKFMVYLQKENIIDESGMPKERFSAEFPKEGPSILRIQQVVRGDSAAYFCASSPDAGGRGSPLHFGNGTRLTVT.

This clone has more than one count but fewer than ten. The CDR3 is CASRLQGDPYEQYF. The CDR3, as DNA: TGTGCCAGCAGACTACAGGGTGATCCCTACGAGCAGTACTTC. The chain has TRBV6-5 and TRBJ2-7, with D maybe TRBD1 (6 bases). The length of the CDR3 is 14 residues. CDR1 MNHEY and CDR2 SVGAGI come from the germline V gene. Between the trimmed V and J ends, which lost 6 bases and 2 bases, there was a span of 14 bases.